These T cell receptor beta chains were read from a single sample in a study of T cell changes during pregnancy in multiple sclerosis. TCRdb's table, derived via immunoSEQ multiplex PCR, lists solely in-frame clones and lacks some. The repertoire holds 95,000 to 100,000 clones, with 75% to 95% as singletons. The specimen was peripheral blood, collected in the second trimester of pregnancy. The receptor source for this set is a female donor with multiple sclerosis, enrolled in a pregnancy study. Both conserved end residues are part of each CDR3. The order of the fields is D gene, J gene, clone size, V gene, CDR3 length, CDR3 DNA, CDR3 protein. The D gene is left open where the match is weak. Some rows have no size entry. The others give once, few or many, or a class for an expanded clone.

>-|TRBJ2-2|-|TRBV7-2|14
TGTGCCAGCAGCTTACTAGGGAACACCGGGGAGCTGTTTTTT
CASSLLGNTGELFF
>-|TRBJ1-2|-|TRBV9|14
TGTGCCAGCAGCGGGGAGGGGGACTACTATGGCTACACCTTC
CASSGEGDYYGYTF
>-|TRBJ2-2|medium-sized|TRBV19|14
TGTGCCAGTAGTAATACAGGGTTGACCGGGGAGCTGTTTTTT
CASSNTGLTGELFF
>-|TRBJ2-3|-|TRBV4-3|16
TGCGCCAGCAGCCAAGATTGGGGACTCCGCACAGATACGCAGTATTTT
CASSQDWGLRTDTQYF
>-|TRBJ2-5|once|TRBV19|15
TGTGCCAGTAGTATAGACCCCAGGGTAGGCGAGACCCAGTACTTC
CASSIDPRVGETQYF
>-|TRBJ1-5|-|TRBV9|13
TGTGCCAGCAGCGGGGGCGCCGGGCAGCCCCAGCATTTT
CASSGGAGQPQHF
>TRBD1|TRBJ2-7|-|TRBV7-8|15
TGTGCCAGCAGCTTCCGGACAGGGGTTCTCGGCGAGCAGTACTTC
CASSFRTGVLGEQYF
>-|TRBJ2-3|-|TRBV9|16
TGTGCCAGCAGCCCATCCCGGGGGAAATCCACAGATACGCAGTATTTT
CASSPSRGKSTDTQYF
>TRBD1|TRBJ2-1|-|TRBV6-1|15
TGTGCCAGCAGGAGGGACAGGGTGACCTACAATGAGCAGTTCTTC
CASRRDRVTYNEQFF
>-|TRBJ2-7|-|TRBV30|13
TGTGCCTGGGCCGTGGGGCAGGGTAGCGAGCAGTACTTC
CAWAVGQGSEQYF
>-|TRBJ1-2|-|TRBV28|12
TGTGCCAGCACAACGGCGGTATATGGCTACACCTTC
CASTTAVYGYTF
>TRBD2|TRBJ2-3|-|TRBV5-1|15
TGCGCCAGCAGCTTGGGACTAGCGGGGCGGGATACGCAGTATTTT
CASSLGLAGRDTQYF
>-|TRBJ2-5|-|TRBV9|15
TGTGCCAGCAGCGTAGAAGACTTGTACCAAGAGACCCAGTACTTC
CASSVEDLYQETQYF
>TRBD1|TRBJ1-2|-|TRBV19|14
TGTGCCAGTACTCCTAACAGGGGGCGCTTAGGCTACACCTTC
CASTPNRGRLGYTF
>TRBD1|TRBJ1-3|-|TRBV28|16
TGTGCCAGCAGTTGGGACAGGGCACTCTCTGGAAACACCATATATTTT
CASSWDRALSGNTIYF
>TRBD1|TRBJ2-7|-|TRBV29-1|14
TGCAGCGTTGCTAATCCGGGACAGGGGAACGAGCAGTACTTC
CSVANPGQGNEQYF
>-|TRBJ2-3|-|TRBV5-1|11
TGCGCCAGCACCGGGGGAAATACGCAGTATTTT
CASTGGNTQYF
>TRBD2|TRBJ2-1|-|TRBV4-2|14
TGTGCCAGCAGCCAGGGGGGACTAGCGAGGGAGCAGTTCTTC
CASSQGGLAREQFF
>-|TRBJ2-3|-|TRBV4-1|16
TGCGCCAGCAGCCAAGATACGGGAGTTGGCACAGATACGCAGTATTTT
CASSQDTGVGTDTQYF
>-|TRBJ1-5|-|TRBV7-2|13
TGTGCCAGCAGCTTATCCCTTAGTCAGCCCCAGCATTTT
CASSLSLSQPQHF
>-|TRBJ1-2|-|TRBV7-2|17
TGTGCCAGCAGCGCCCCGGCGGGGGGAAGGACTAACTATGGCTACACCTTC
CASSAPAGGRTNYGYTF
>-|TRBJ2-2|once|TRBV29-1|14
TGCAGCGTTCCTAGCAGGGGAAACACCGGGGAGCTGTTTTTT
CSVPSRGNTGELFF
>TRBD1|TRBJ2-7|-|TRBV7-6|15
TGTGCCAGCAGCTTGGGACAGGTGATGATGAACGAGCAGTACTTC
CASSLGQVMMNEQYF
>-|TRBJ2-3|-|TRBV2|14
TGTGCCAGCGAGCGAAGCGCGGGCACAGATACGCAGTATTTT
CASERSAGTDTQYF